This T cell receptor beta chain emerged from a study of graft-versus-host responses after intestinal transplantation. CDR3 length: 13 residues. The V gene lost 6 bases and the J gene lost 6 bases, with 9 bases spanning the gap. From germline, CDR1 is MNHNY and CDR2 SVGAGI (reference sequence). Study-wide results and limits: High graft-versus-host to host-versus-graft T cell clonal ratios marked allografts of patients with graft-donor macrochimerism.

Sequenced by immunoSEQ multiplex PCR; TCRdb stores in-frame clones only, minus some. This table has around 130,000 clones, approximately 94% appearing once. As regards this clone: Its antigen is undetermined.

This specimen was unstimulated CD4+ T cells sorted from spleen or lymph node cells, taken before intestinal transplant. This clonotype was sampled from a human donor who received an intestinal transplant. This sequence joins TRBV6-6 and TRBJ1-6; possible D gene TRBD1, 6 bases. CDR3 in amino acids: CASRRTVNSPLHF. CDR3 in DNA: TGTGCCAGCAGAAGGACAGTTAATTCACCCCTCCACTTT.